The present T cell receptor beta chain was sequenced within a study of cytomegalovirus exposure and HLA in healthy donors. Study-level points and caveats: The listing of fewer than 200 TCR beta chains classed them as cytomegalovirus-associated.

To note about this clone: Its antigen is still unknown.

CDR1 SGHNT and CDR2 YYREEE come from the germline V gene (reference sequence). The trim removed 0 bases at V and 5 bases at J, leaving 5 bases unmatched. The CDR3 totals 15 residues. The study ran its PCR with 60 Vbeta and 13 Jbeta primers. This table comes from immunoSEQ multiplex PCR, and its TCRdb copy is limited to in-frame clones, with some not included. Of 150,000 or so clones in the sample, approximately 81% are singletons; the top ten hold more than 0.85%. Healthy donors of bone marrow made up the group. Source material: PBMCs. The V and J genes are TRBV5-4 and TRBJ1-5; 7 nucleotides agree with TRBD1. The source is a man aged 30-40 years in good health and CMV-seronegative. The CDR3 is CASSLEGALDQPQHF. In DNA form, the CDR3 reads TGTGCCAGCAGCTTGGAGGGGGCTCTGGATCAGCCCCAGCATTTT. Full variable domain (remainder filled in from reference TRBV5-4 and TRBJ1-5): ETGVTQSPTHLIKTRGQQVTLRCSSQSGHNTVSWYQQALGQGPQFIFQYYREEENGRGNFPPRFSGLQFPNYSSELNVNALELDDSALYLCASSLEGALDQPQHFGDGTRLSIL.